Listed below are T cell receptor beta chains from one sample, sequenced in a study of blood T cell repertoires in COVID-19. Assay: immunoSEQ multiplex PCR; the TCRdb copy retains only in-frame clones and omits some. This sample yields 150,000 to 200,000 clones, of which 65% to 90% are seen a single time; 8% to 10% belongs to the top ten. The specimen was peripheral blood. All receptors come from a man between 60 and 70 years old with acute or convalescent COVID-19. Each CDR3 is given without its conserved first and last residue. Fields, in order: J gene, clone size, V gene, CDR3 protein. Clone size is shown for a subset of rows, as once, few, many or a class of expanded clone.

J: TRBJ1-4; size: .; V: TRBV24-1; CDR3: ATSDPGQGGGEKLF
J: TRBJ2-5; size: .; V: TRBV4-1; CDR3: ASSLVGLQETQY
J: TRBJ2-3; size: .; V: TRBV6-5; CDR3: ASSLLTPRTDTQY
J: TRBJ2-5; size: .; V: TRBV5-4; CDR3: ASSLAGGPRETQY
J: TRBJ1-2; size: .; V: TRBV30; CDR3: AWSPGLYGYT
J: TRBJ2-7; size: .; V: TRBV28; CDR3: ASSLGQGPPYEQY
J: TRBJ2-7; size: few; V: TRBV10-3; CDR3: AISERGLAGSYEQY
J: TRBJ1-3; size: .; V: TRBV2; CDR3: ASSDPPGGGRGNTIY
J: TRBJ2-4; size: .; V: TRBV7-9; CDR3: ASSSPPGLAKNIQY
J: TRBJ2-2; size: .; V: TRBV28; CDR3: ASSKQGYGREGRGKAGELF
J: TRBJ2-1; size: .; V: TRBV28; CDR3: ASKQIAGVGVYNEQF
J: TRBJ1-1; size: .; V: TRBV21-1; CDR3: ARIGGPNTEAF
J: TRBJ1-1; size: .; V: TRBV2; CDR3: ASERQGVTEAF
J: TRBJ1-5; size: .; V: TRBV5-1; CDR3: ASSPGDSNQPQH
J: TRBJ2-3; size: few; V: TRBV7-9; CDR3: ASSPGLVHTDTQY
J: TRBJ1-2; size: .; V: TRBV29-1; CDR3: SVEWQGAGYGYT
J: TRBJ2-5; size: .; V: TRBV28; CDR3: ASSQGLAGVETQY
J: TRBJ2-2; size: few; V: TRBV4-1; CDR3: ASSQDGPGGRSGELF
J: TRBJ2-3; size: .; V: TRBV3-1/TRBV3-2; CDR3: ASSRRTSGGTDTQY
J: TRBJ2-5; size: .; V: TRBV7-9; CDR3: ASSLAKGAGETQY
J: TRBJ1-2; size: few; V: TRBV28; CDR3: ASSFVQARGYT
J: TRBJ2-7; size: .; V: TRBV6-5; CDR3: ASSYRETGYYEQY
J: TRBJ1-6; size: many; V: TRBV5-1; CDR3: ASRGPYNSPLH
J: TRBJ1-6; size: .; V: TRBV28; CDR3: ASSPQGARSPLH
J: TRBJ2-7; size: .; V: TRBV6-6; CDR3: ASSVAGESEQY
J: TRBJ1-2; size: once; V: TRBV25-1; CDR3: ASSEQNSYGYT
J: TRBJ2-5; size: .; V: TRBV29-1; CDR3: SADRLQETQY
J: TRBJ1-1; size: .; V: TRBV5-1; CDR3: ASSSGGSIAEAF
J: TRBJ1-1; size: .; V: TRBV7-3; CDR3: ASSSQPGLTTEAF
J: TRBJ1-2; size: .; V: TRBV28; CDR3: ASRLDRGLYGYT
J: TRBJ1-1; size: .; V: TRBV27; CDR3: ASSLGDRGLKAF
J: TRBJ2-7; size: .; V: TRBV24-1; CDR3: ATSDSGGPYEQY
J: TRBJ1-1; size: once; V: TRBV28; CDR3: ASTIRVPRTEAF
J: TRBJ2-5; size: .; V: TRBV11-2; CDR3: ASSLGLDQETQY
J: TRBJ2-1; size: .; V: TRBV18; CDR3: ASSSGNEQF
J: TRBJ2-6; size: .; V: TRBV5-6; CDR3: ASEGAGANVLT
J: TRBJ1-2; size: few; V: TRBV2; CDR3: ASSPRQGRYGYT
J: TRBJ2-3; size: .; V: TRBV29-1; CDR3: SVEGGGADTQY
J: TRBJ2-7; size: .; V: TRBV19; CDR3: ASSTPGRSPSEQY
J: TRBJ2-1; size: once; V: TRBV10-2; CDR3: ASSPGQGYF
J: TRBJ1-4; size: few; V: TRBV3-1/TRBV3-2; CDR3: ASSQHTGEKLF
J: TRBJ2-1; size: .; V: TRBV9; CDR3: ASITSGPCREQF
J: TRBJ2-1; size: .; V: TRBV7-6; CDR3: ASSKREQSYNEQF
J: TRBJ1-2; size: .; V: TRBV19; CDR3: ASSTPAGYGYT
J: TRBJ2-3; size: .; V: TRBV19; CDR3: ASSTRQGEDTQY